Sequencing of this TCR beta chain was carried out in a study of vaccination and CD4 T cells after COVID-19 (dated 2022 in TCRdb). Regarding the research as a whole: Every convalescent patient had a positive nasal swab PCR test for SARS-CoV-2, with mild disease in 9 or 10 patients and severe disease in one. Control cultures used a CEFX viral epitope pool as positive control, an HIV-1 Nef peptide pool as negative control, or no peptide. In ten to eleven COVID-19 convalescent patients and a handful of infection-naive healthy vaccine recipients, the spike-specific CD4+ TCR repertoire before mRNA vaccination was compared with the repertoire after mRNA vaccination. Post-COVID blood samples were collected from convalescent patients a median of around 96 days after diagnosis, with a range of roughly 35 to 180 days. Each participant got two doses of either the Pfizer-BioNTech BNT162b2 vaccine (n=8) or the Moderna mRNA-1273 vaccine (n=2). The convalescent cohort included six males and four females, with two Hispanic individuals, seven Caucasians, two Asians and one multiracial person. For stimulating the cultures, overlapping spike peptide pools were used, derived from SARS-CoV-2 as well as from the common cold coronaviruses HCoV-NL63, HCoV-OC43 and HCoV-229E. Post-vaccine blood samples were obtained a median of roughly 75 days after the second vaccine dose, with a range of about 13 to 241 days.

From cysteine to phenylalanine, the CDR3 is 14 amino acids long. Only the CDR3 DNA stays, 42 bases, in frame from base 1. Trimmed from V: 6 bases; trimmed from J: 0 bases; junction bases lacking a gene match: 2. Based on the germline V gene (reference sequence), the CDR1 and CDR2 sequences are LNHDA and SQIVND. The treatment or condition tag for this specimen amounts to: approximately nine-day PBMC culture with coronavirus spike peptide pools or control peptides (ViraFEST assay). The ViraFEST assay was used in the study, in which antigen-specific T cells were expanded with peptide pools and expanded clonotypes were subsequently identified by TCR sequencing. The convalescent patients' positive SARS-CoV-2 PCR tests were from March to December 2020, which was before the Alpha, Beta and Delta variants emerged in the United States. Each well held more than 1.5 million PBMCs cultured in IMDM containing approximately 5.3% human AB serum and about 10 IU/ml IL-2, with around 9.7 ug/ml peptide pools added. On days 3 and 7, half of the culture medium was replaced with fresh IL-2-containing medium. After 10 to 11 days of culture, CD4+ T cells were isolated by negative selection with the EasySep CD4+ T cell isolation kit. Ficoll-Paque Plus gradient centrifugation was used to isolate PBMCs from whole blood, and the isolated PBMCs were then either used fresh or cryopreserved at -140C. Culture conditions were generally each tested in triplicate wells.

Remarks on this clonotype: This clone's antigen is unknown. Per-nucleotide qualities are absent, and no much larger clonotype sits a single base away.

What the authors observed across the whole study: In convalescent patients, a median around 90% of post-vaccine SARS-CoV-2-reactive clones were detected only after vaccination, suggesting vaccine-specific priming. Of the vaccine-specific clones found in convalescent patients, nearly all (304 of 307) were mono-reactive for SARS-CoV-2 spike instead of being cross-reactive with common cold coronaviruses. The study included relatively few convalescent patients and did not analyze early timepoints after natural infection. The median count of SARS-CoV-2-reactive clonotypes went up from 20 to 25 after infection to 38 after vaccination, although the change was not significant.

The library was built by means of PCR. DNA from cultured CD4+ T cells underwent TCR sequencing with the Oncomine TCR Beta short-read assay at the Johns Hopkins FTIC core. The QIAamp micro DNA kit was used to extract genomic DNA from the cultured CD4+ T cells. Oncomine TCR Beta libraries from cultured CD4+ T cells were pooled with unique dual indexes and sequenced on an Illumina iSeq 100. The study's own analysis went as follows. Non-productive sequences were removed, and CDR3s not starting with C, not ending with F or W, or shorter than 7 amino acids were discarded. Antigen-specific clonotypes were identified using the MANAFEST web application through comparison of peptide-stimulated wells with reference and other culture wells. To be called positive, a clone needed an FDR below 0.05, an odds ratio above 5, and a productive frequency above 0.1% in at least two of three replicate wells. Cross-reactive clonotypes were defined as significantly expanded in both SARS-CoV-2 spike wells and at least one common cold coronavirus spike condition. CDR3 homology was assessed with Levenshtein distances (stringdist) and unrooted phylogenetic trees (ape) in R version 3.6.1. TCRdb reprocessed the public reads (quality trimming at Q25 with fastp, clone calling with MiXCR) and kept in-frame beta chains. For every CDR3 protein sequence, its rows merge into one entry that carries the most common genes and DNA. The V and J calls were determined by TCRdb, not by the authors. The sample data list roughly 11,000 distinct CDR3 sequences, and about two thirds of these were observed just once. Together, the top ten hold 26% of the sample.

The receptor comes from a human donor who had recovered from COVID-19. The sequences come from CD4+ T cells from blood, cultured in vitro, collected before SARS-CoV-2 vaccination. The V gene is TRBV19 and the J gene is TRBJ1-1, with 9 central nucleotides matching TRBD1. DNA sequence: TGTGCCAGTAGGAGACAGGGGGTGAACACTGAAGCTTTCTTT. The resulting protein is CASRRQGVNTEAFF.